A selection of T cell receptor beta chains follows, all from one sample in a study of shared clonotypes between healthy human individuals. Clones were sequenced by immunoSEQ multiplex PCR, and TCRdb holds only the in-frame ones, with some missing. The table records hundreds of thousands of clones, 60% to 80% of them present only once. Sequenced input: PBMCs. These receptors were obtained from a woman in her 40s in good health. Some clones in this sample may be carry-over from other donors' samples. Each CDR3 is given with its conserved first and last residue. The D gene is left open where the match is weak. Size is stated for part of the rows, as once, few or many counts, or as a class when the clone is expanded.

D	V	J	size	DNA	CDR3
TRBD1	TRBV13	TRBJ1-4	.	TGTGCCAGCAGCTTAAAGGGGGCTGGAGAAAAACTGTTTTTT	CASSLKGAGEKLFF
TRBD2	TRBV7-9	TRBJ2-7	once	TGTGCCAGCACTACGATGGGAGGGCCCACCTACGAGCAGTACTTC	CASTTMGGPTYEQYF
.	TRBV28	TRBJ1-2	.	TGTGCCAGCAGTTTATTAGGTTCGATAGGAACCGGCTACACCTTC	CASSLLGSIGTGYTF
TRBD1	TRBV15	TRBJ2-2	.	TGTGCCACCAGCCGGGACAGGACCGCCGGCGAGCTGTTTTTT	CATSRDRTAGELFF
.	TRBV7-9	TRBJ2-5	.	TGTGCCAGCAGTCCTACCGGGACTCGGCAAGAGACCCAGTACTTC	CASSPTGTRQETQYF
TRBD2	TRBV5-8	TRBJ2-5	.	TGTGCCAGCAGCACGATACCTGGTCCTAGCGGGGGTCACCGCCAAGAGACCCAGTACTTC	CASSTIPGPSGGHRQETQYF
.	TRBV9	TRBJ1-2	.	TGTGCCAGCAGCGTAGTTGGGGGGGACTATGGCTACACCTTC	CASSVVGGDYGYTF
.	TRBV9	TRBJ2-5	.	TGTGCCAGCAGCGTAGCCGGGACCTTCAAAGAGACCCAGTACTTC	CASSVAGTFKETQYF
.	TRBV27	TRBJ1-2	once	TGTGCCAGCAGTTTTGGAAAACAGGGTGACGGCTACACCTTC	CASSFGKQGDGYTF
.	TRBV6-1	TRBJ2-5	.	TGTGCCAGCAGTGAAGCTAGTTCTTCGTGGTTAGCGGTCCAAGAGACCCAGTACTTC	CASSEASSSWLAVQETQYF
.	TRBV9	TRBJ2-6	.	TGTGCCAGCAGCGTAAGCGTTTCTGGGGCCAACGTCCTGACTTTC	CASSVSVSGANVLTF
TRBD2	TRBV28	TRBJ2-7	.	TGTGCCAGCAGTTTATCACTAGCGGGAACCTACGAGCAGTACTTC	CASSLSLAGTYEQYF
.	TRBV29-1	TRBJ1-4	.	TGCAGCGTTGAAGGGATCCCGGGACAAGAGCTTAAACTGTTTTTT	CSVEGIPGQELKLFF
.	TRBV15	TRBJ1-4	.	TGTGCCACCAGCAGCAGGACAACTAATGAAAAACTGTTTTTT	CATSSRTTNEKLFF
.	TRBV27	TRBJ2-7	.	TGTGCCAGCAGTTTATCGGCGGGGCGTCTCGAGCAGTACTTC	CASSLSAGRLEQYF
.	TRBV6-6	TRBJ2-7	.	TGTGCCAGCAGCGCGGGCCGAGCCCCCTACGAGCAGTACTTC	CASSAGRAPYEQYF
.	TRBV7-9	TRBJ2-7	.	TGTGCCAGCAGCTTCGGGCGGACCTACGAGCAGTACTTC	CASSFGRTYEQYF
.	TRBV30	TRBJ1-3	few	TGTGCCTGGACCCTCGGAGTGTCTGGAAACACCATATATTTT	CAWTLGVSGNTIYF
TRBD1	TRBV6-1	TRBJ2-7	.	TGTGCCAGCAGTGAATTGAGGGGGCCCTACGAGCAGTACTTC	CASSELRGPYEQYF
TRBD2	TRBV29-1	TRBJ2-5	.	TGCAGCGTTGAGGGGACTAGCGGAGGTCAAGAGACCCAGTACTTC	CSVEGTSGGQETQYF
.	TRBV28	TRBJ1-2	.	TGTGCCAGCAGTTTGACGGAAGACTATGGCTACACCTTC	CASSLTEDYGYTF
.	TRBV2	TRBJ2-1	.	TGTGCCAGCAGTGAACAGGTCGAGCACAATGAGCAGTTCTTC	CASSEQVEHNEQFF
.	TRBV30	TRBJ2-7	.	TGTGCCTGGAGGGCGTTCGGTCGCTCCTACGAGCAGTACTTC	CAWRAFGRSYEQYF
.	TRBV28	TRBJ2-3	.	TGTGCCAGCAGTTTAGGGAGATTAGACGCAGATACGCAGTATTTT	CASSLGRLDADTQYF
.	TRBV11-3	TRBJ2-7	.	TGTGCCAGCAGCTTTCGCCAGGAGTACGAGCAGTACTTC	CASSFRQEYEQYF
.	TRBV30	TRBJ1-6	.	TGTGCCCTGGACTTGGGCTATAATTCACCCCTCCACTTT	CALDLGYNSPLHF
TRBD1	TRBV5-4	TRBJ1-4	.	TGTGCCAGCAGCCGGGACAGGGATGAAAAACTGTTTTTT	CASSRDRDEKLFF
TRBD1	TRBV28	TRBJ2-5	many	TGTGCCAGCAGCCTAGACAGGGGTAGGGAAGAGACCCAGTACTTC	CASSLDRGREETQYF
.	TRBV5-1	TRBJ2-6	.	TGCGCCAGCAGCTTGGCGCCTCTCTCTGGGGCCAACGTCCTGACTTTC	CASSLAPLSGANVLTF
.	TRBV2	TRBJ1-4	.	TGTGCCAGCAGTGACCCCCGGACAACTAATGAAAAACTGTTTTTT	CASSDPRTTNEKLFF
.	TRBV7-9	TRBJ1-1	.	TGTGCCAGCAGCCTCCCCGCGGGAAACACTGAAGCTTTCTTT	CASSLPAGNTEAFF
TRBD1	TRBV11-2	TRBJ1-3	.	TGTGCCAGCAGCGCCCGACAGGGGGCTCTCTCTGGAAACACCATATATTTT	CASSARQGALSGNTIYF
TRBD1	TRBV28	TRBJ1-2	many	TGTGCCAGCAGGTTACAGGGGGCGCCCTATGGCTACACCTTC	CASRLQGAPYGYTF
.	TRBV9	TRBJ1-4	.	TGTGCCAGCAGCTTCGGGACCGCTGAAAAACTGTTTTTT	CASSFGTAEKLFF
.	TRBV9	TRBJ2-6	.	TGTGCCAGCAGCGCAACAGGTGCCCCCTCTGGGGCCAACGTCCTGACTTTC	CASSATGAPSGANVLTF
TRBD1	TRBV19	TRBJ1-2	.	TGTGCCAGTAGTCCAGGAGAGGGCAGGGGGCTCTATGGCTACACCTTC	CASSPGEGRGLYGYTF
TRBD2	TRBV2	TRBJ2-2	few	TGTGCCAGCAGCTACAATAGCGGGAAGGGCGGGGAGCTGTTTTTT	CASSYNSGKGGELFF
.	TRBV18	TRBJ1-2	once	TGTGCCAGCTCACCACAGGGGTATGGCTACACCTTC	CASSPQGYGYTF
TRBD1	TRBV10-3	TRBJ2-7	.	TGTGCCATCAGTGACCGGATCCGGACAGGGAGCTACGAGCAGTACTTC	CAISDRIRTGSYEQYF
TRBD2	TRBV7-9	TRBJ2-7	.	TGTGCCAGCAGCCCAAGGTCTAGCGGGAGAGGCGACGAGCAGTACTTC	CASSPRSSGRGDEQYF
.	TRBV28	TRBJ1-5	.	TGTGCCAGCAGTTTAGGGCCAGGCTACAATCAGCCCCAGCATTTT	CASSLGPGYNQPQHF
TRBD1	TRBV5-8	TRBJ1-5	.	TGTGCCAGTGGGACAGGGGATCAGCCCCAGCATTTT	CASGTGDQPQHF